Below are 17 T cell receptor beta chains sequenced from a single sample in a study of T cells after posttransplantation cyclophosphamide. Assay: immunoSEQ multiplex PCR; the TCRdb copy retains only in-frame clones and omits some. The sample lists 31,000 or so clones; roughly 90% were seen once. Cells defined as naive were viable CD3+CD4+ or CD3+CD8+ and CCR7+CD45RA+CD45RO-CD95-CD27+CD28+. Specimen: naive CD4+ T cells sorted from blood. All receptors derive from a man aged 25-45 years in good health and a related stem cell transplant donor.

The genes are TRBV20-1 and TRBJ2-7; weak D call: TRBD1 (5 bases). CDR1 is DFQATT, CDR2 SNEGSKA, per germline (reference sequence). The CDR3 runs to 10 residues. The V end lost 6 bases, the J end lost 7 bases, and 10 bases lay between the germline ends. As DNA, the CDR3 is TGCAGTGCCCTTAGGGGTGAGCAGTACTTC. It is translated as CSALRGEQYF.

The V call is TRBV10-1, the J call TRBJ2-1, with 7 bases aligning to TRBD1. V trimming: 6 bases; J trimming: 6 bases; junction bases outside the gene matches: 5. Germline V lookup: CDR1 WNHNN, CDR2 SYGVQD (reference sequence). This CDR3 has 13 amino acids. CDR3 bases: TGCGCCAGCAGAACAGGGGCAATCAATGAGCAGTTCTTC. This encodes CASRTGAINEQFF.

This clone was observed a single time. The chain is built from TRBV19 and TRBJ2-2; tentatively, D is TRBD1 (5 bases). The CDR3 spans 14 residues. Germline V gene data show CDR1 as LNHDA and CDR2 as SQIVND (reference sequence). The germline V and J ends were trimmed by 5 bases and 1 base, with 8 bases remaining between them. The CDR3 region is CASSRTLNTGELFF. The CDR3 bases are TGTGCCAGTAGTCGGACATTGAACACCGGGGAGCTGTTTTTT.

The chain links TRBV6-5 to TRBJ1-1; weak D call: TRBD1 (6 bases). The V gene's germline CDR1 is MNHEY and CDR2 SVGAGI. The CDR3 covers 11 residues. Trimming stripped 4 bases from V and 8 bases from J, with 8 bases between. CDR3 coding DNA: TGTGCCAGCAGTTTACAGGGCGAAGCTTTCTTT. This codes for CASSLQGEAFF.

This chain links TRBV28 with TRBJ1-6; TRBD1 aligns across 8 bases. In germline, CDR1 is MDHEN, CDR2 SYDVKM. With V trimmed by 5 bases and J by 6 bases, 6 bases remained unmatched. This CDR3 is built from 15 residues. The CDR3 sequence is CASSPPTGVNSPLHF. CDR3 nucleotides: TGTGCCAGCAGTCCCCCGACAGGGGTTAATTCACCCCTCCACTTT.

Comments on this clone: Sequence at one end of the junction differs from germline and may be a read error. The chain is built from TRBV28 and TRBJ2-7; the D gene is possibly TRBD2 (6 bases). The CDR3 length is 13 residues. Germline V lookup: CDR1 MDHEN, CDR2 SYDVKM. CDR3 amino acids: CASSFRDFGGPHF. The CDR3 nucleotides are TGTGCCAGCAGCTTCCGGGACTTTGGGGGTCCGCACTTC.

The chain links TRBV9 to TRBJ2-5; 7 bases match TRBD1. Per germline, CDR1 SGDLS and CDR2 YYNGEE. The CDR3 runs 14 residues. J lost 5 bases, V lost 2 bases, and 6 bases had no gene match. This CDR3 reads CASSVTGAGETQYF. The CDR3 region has the DNA TGTGCCAGCAGCGTCACAGGGGCCGGGGAGACCCAGTACTTC.

The rearrangement links TRBV6-1 to TRBJ1-2, with a weak D call TRBD1 (5 bases). Germline-derived CDR1 and CDR2 are MNHNS and SASEGT. Trimming took 6 bases from V and 5 from J, leaving 7 bases between them. The CDR3 runs to 11 residues. Here the CDR3 reads CASSPGYGYTF. The CDR3 DNA reads as TGTGCCAGCAGCCCAGGGTATGGCTACACCTTC.

V and J are TRBV5-6 and TRBJ2-2; TRBD2 is a possible D gene (6 bases). V lost 4 bases to trimming and J lost 3 bases, with 10 bases between them. CDR1 and CDR2 from the germline V gene are SGHDT and YYEEEE. The CDR3 is made up of 14 amino acids. CDR3 in DNA: TGTGCCAGCAGCCCCGGACTACACACCGGGGAGCTGTTTTTT. As protein: CASSPGLHTGELFF.

This clone was seen once. The V and J genes are TRBV5-1 and TRBJ2-3; 13 positions agree with TRBD2. The CDR3 loop spans 20 amino acids. In germline, CDR1 is SGHRS, CDR2 YFSETQ. Trimming cost V 0 bases and J 2 bases; bases outside gene matches: 12. This CDR3 reads CASSLAKGLAGPRNTDTQYF. CDR3 bases: TGCGCCAGCAGCTTGGCTAAGGGACTAGCGGGGCCGCGCAACACAGATACGCAGTATTTT.

The chain recombines TRBV6-1 with TRBJ1-2; D might be TRBD1 (5 bases). With 5 bases removed from V and 2 bases from J, the gap between germline ends came to 12 bases. Germline CDR1 MNHNS, CDR2 SASEGT. CDR3 size: 14 residues. The CDR3 nucleotides are TGTGCCAGCAGTCTTCAGACAGTCAACTATGGCTACACCTTC. Translating it yields CASSLQTVNYGYTF.

V gene TRBV7-2 combines with J gene TRBJ1-4; 9 bases are shared with TRBD1. This CDR3 comprises 15 residues. V was clipped by 1 base and J by 3 bases; unmatched bases: 0. Germline V gene lookup returns CDR1 SGHTA and CDR2 FQGNSA. CDR3 sequence reads: CASSLGDRANEKLFF. Here the CDR3 DNA reads TGTGCCAGCAGCTTAGGGGACAGGGCTAATGAAAAACTGTTTTTT.

The CDR3 DNA reads TGTGCCAGCAGCGTAGTTGCCGGGACAGGACCACTCTCCTACAATGAGCAGTTCTTC. Translated, it gives CASSVVAGTGPLSYNEQFF. V usage is TRBV9 and J usage is TRBJ2-1; 8 bases are shared with TRBD1. The CDR3 loop spans 19 amino acids. Looked up from germline, CDR1 is SGDLS and CDR2 is YYNGEE. The J segment lost 0 bases and the V segment lost 0 bases, leaving 11 bases of the junction unmatched.

This clone has only one observation. This rearrangement joins TRBV6-1 to TRBJ2-7; 7 bases are shared with TRBD1. The germline V gene encodes CDR1 MNHNS and CDR2 SASEGT. CDR3 length: 11 amino acids. The J segment lost 2 bases and the V segment lost 10 bases, leaving 2 bases of the junction unmatched. CDR3 residues: CATGTAYEQYF. The CDR3 nucleotides read TGTGCCACAGGGACAGCCTACGAGCAGTACTTC.

This clone was seen just once. Here the CDR3 reads CASSPLRGGEGTDTQYF. DNA for the CDR3: TGTGCCAGCTCACCCCTCCGGGGCGGGGAGGGCACAGATACGCAGTATTTT. The chain employs TRBV18 and TRBJ2-3, with D possibly matching TRBD2 (6 bases). V gave up 3 bases and J gave up 1 base, with 17 bases separating them. The CDR3 is made up of 17 amino acids. CDR1 and CDR2 (germline): KGHSH, LQKENI.

This chain links TRBV10-2 with TRBJ1-1; 10 nucleotides match TRBD1. There are 18 residues in the CDR3. The V segment lost 2 bases and the J segment 6 bases; nucleotides outside the gene matches: 15. CDR1 is WSHSY, CDR2 SAAADI, per germline. CDR3 in DNA: TGCGCCAGCAGTGAGGTTCCGGACAGGGGGTCAGTCTACGCTGAAGCTTTCTTT. Residues: CASSEVPDRGSVYAEAFF.

This chain connects TRBV12-5 to TRBJ1-1; 7 bases match TRBD1. Germline assignment: CDR1 LGHNT and CDR2 FRNRAP. The CDR3 extends over 13 amino acids. Unmatched junction bases numbered 2, after V lost 5 bases and J lost 2 bases. The CDR3, as DNA: TGTGCTAGTGGTGGGACAGCTAACACTGAAGCTTTCTTT. Protein product: CASGGTANTEAFF.